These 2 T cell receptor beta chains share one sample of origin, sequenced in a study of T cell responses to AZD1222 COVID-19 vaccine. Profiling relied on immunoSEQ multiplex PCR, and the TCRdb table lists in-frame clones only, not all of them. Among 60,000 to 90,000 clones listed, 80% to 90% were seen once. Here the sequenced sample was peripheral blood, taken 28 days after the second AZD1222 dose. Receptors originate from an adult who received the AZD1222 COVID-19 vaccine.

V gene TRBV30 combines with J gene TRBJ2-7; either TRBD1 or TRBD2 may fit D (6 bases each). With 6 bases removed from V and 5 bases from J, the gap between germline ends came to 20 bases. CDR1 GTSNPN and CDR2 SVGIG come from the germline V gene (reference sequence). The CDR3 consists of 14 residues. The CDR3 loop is CACIPLRGRNEQYF. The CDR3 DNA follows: TGTGCCTGCATTCCTCTCCGGGGGCGGAACGAGCAGTACTTC.

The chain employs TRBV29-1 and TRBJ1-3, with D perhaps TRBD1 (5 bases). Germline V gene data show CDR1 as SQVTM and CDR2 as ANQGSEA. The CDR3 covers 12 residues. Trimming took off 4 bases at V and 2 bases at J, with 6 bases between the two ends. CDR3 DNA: TGCAGCGTTGGACAGACTGGAAACACCATATATTTT. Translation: CSVGQTGNTIYF.